This passage covers 24 T cell receptor beta chains from one sample sequenced in a study of tumour-infiltrating T cells in Burkitt lymphoma. Produced via immunoSEQ multiplex PCR; TCRdb's table is partial and in-frame only. The sample records 800 to 950 clones, around 72% being singletons. Material for sequencing was tumor tissue. These receptors were collected from a human donor with Burkitt lymphoma.

The sample holds one count of this clone. This rearrangement joins TRBV4-2 to TRBJ2-1; D not resolved. Germline assignment: CDR1 LGHNA and CDR2 YNFKEQ. The CDR3 runs 15 residues. The ends were cut back, 0 bases at V and 3 bases at J, with 9 bases in the middle. CDR3: CASSQESWSYNEQFF. Written as DNA, the CDR3 is TGTGCCAGCAGCCAAGAATCGTGGAGCTACAATGAGCAGTTCTTC.

This sequence joins TRBV4-1 and TRBJ1-1, with TRBD1 matching over 9 bases. Trimming removed 6 bases from V and 4 bases from J; junction bases left unmatched: 6. This CDR3 comprises 14 residues. Germline-derived CDR1 and CDR2 are MGHRA and YSYEKL. DNA for the CDR3: TGCGCCAGCAGTCTCGGACAGGGGCTCACTGAAGCTTTCTTT. Translated: CASSLGQGLTEAFF.

V gene TRBV5-8 combines with J gene TRBJ2-1; 7 bases match TRBD2. Trimming at V came to 6 bases and at J to 8 bases, leaving 11 bases not matched to a gene. Looked up from germline, CDR1 is SGHTS and CDR2 is YDEGEE. The CDR3 spans 14 residues. CDR3 residues: CASNFAAGRDEQFF. Written as DNA, the CDR3 is TGTGCCAGCAATTTCGCGGCAGGGAGGGATGAGCAGTTCTTC.

This rearrangement joins TRBV28 to TRBJ2-1; TRBD2 aligns across 9 bases. This CDR3 is 15 amino acids long. Germline V lookup: CDR1 MDHEN, CDR2 SYDVKM. J gave up 1 base and V 5 bases, and 3 bases lay outside the gene matches. In DNA, the CDR3 is TGTGCCAGCAGTCTCCTAGCGGGGTCCTACAATGAGCAGTTCTTC. Amino acids: CASSLLAGSYNEQFF.

The CDR3 DNA is TGTGCCACCAGCCCTATGATACGGTGTGGAAAGACCTATGGCTACACCTTC. Its translation is CATSPMIRCGKTYGYTF. The rearrangement links TRBV15 to TRBJ1-2, with unresolved D. V lost 5 bases to trimming and J lost 4 bases, with 23 bases between them. There are 17 residues in the CDR3. Germline V lookup: CDR1 LNHNV, CDR2 YYDKDF (reference sequence).

The chain employs TRBV5-1 and TRBJ1-1; D is possibly TRBD1 (5 bases). The CDR3 has 14 residues. Germline assignment: CDR1 SGHRS and CDR2 YFSETQ. V gave up 0 bases and J gave up 3 bases, with 9 bases separating them. CDR3 nucleotide sequence: TGCGCCAGCAGCTTGGTTGGAGGGGACACTGAAGCTTTCTTT. It yields the protein CASSLVGGDTEAFF.

This chain joins TRBV9 and TRBJ2-7, with D possibly being TRBD1 or TRBD2 (5 bases each). Germline CDR1 reads SGDLS; CDR2 reads YYNGEE. V dropped 4 bases and J dropped 2 bases, with 13 bases sitting between them. This CDR3 is 14 amino acids long. CDR3: CASSQSGGAYEQYF. The DNA of the CDR3 is TGTGCCAGCAGCCAATCTGGGGGTGCCTACGAGCAGTACTTC. Full variable domain (rest looked up from reference TRBV9 and TRBJ2-7): DSGVTQTPKHLITATGQRVTLRCSPRSGDLSVYWYQQSLDQGLQFLIQYYNGEERAKGNILERFSAQQFPDLHSELNLSSLELGDSALYFCASSQSGGAYEQYFGPGTRLTVT.

The chain combines TRBV28 with TRBJ2-5, with 13 bases identical to TRBD2. V was pared by 6 bases and J by 4 bases, with 5 bases of the junction left unmatched. CDR3 length: 15 amino acids. Germline-derived CDR1 and CDR2 are MDHEN and SYDVKM. The CDR3 nucleotides are TGTGCCAGCAGCTCCGGACTAGCGGGAGTAGAGACCCAGTACTTC. Amino acids: CASSSGLAGVETQYF.

This clone is labeled as large (0.1 to 1%). V usage is TRBV9 and J usage is TRBJ2-1, with TRBD2 matching over 9 bases. The V gene's germline CDR1 is SGDLS and CDR2 YYNGEE. This CDR3 is built from 18 residues. V shed 2 bases, J shed 3 bases, and the junction held 12 bases outside the gene matches. CDR3 sequence: CASSVGGTVAGVYNEQFF. DNA of the CDR3: TGTGCCAGCAGCGTCGGGGGGACGGTAGCGGGAGTCTACAATGAGCAGTTCTTC.

This clone appeared once. The chain carries TRBV9 and TRBJ2-1; D gene uncertain. The CDR3 loop spans 15 amino acids. The germline gives CDR1 SGDLS, CDR2 YYNGEE. The V gene lost 4 bases and the J gene lost 3 bases, with 14 bases spanning the gap. CDR3 region: CASSPPSAGYNEQFF. The DNA for the CDR3 is TGTGCCAGCAGCCCACCCTCGGCCGGCTACAATGAGCAGTTCTTC.

The chain links TRBV28 to TRBJ2-3; TRBD1 is a possible D gene (6 bases). CDR1 is MDHEN and CDR2 is SYDVKM in the germline V gene. The CDR3 has 16 residues. Trimming pared 7 bases from V and 0 bases from J, leaving 17 bases between. The CDR3 sequence: CASTFTGQASTDTQYF. The CDR3 nucleotides read TGTGCCAGCACCTTCACGGGACAAGCTAGCACAGATACGCAGTATTTT.

The chain recombines TRBV7-9 with TRBJ1-1; weak D call: TRBD1 (5 bases). Germline V gene sequence: CDR1 SEHNR, CDR2 FQNEAQ (reference sequence). The CDR3 covers 14 residues. With 2 bases removed from V and 2 bases from J, the gap between germline ends came to 9 bases. The CDR3 reads CASSLTQGNTEAFF. DNA of the CDR3: TGTGCCAGCAGCTTAACTCAGGGAAACACTGAAGCTTTCTTT.

This chain joins TRBV27 and TRBJ2-1; unclear D gene. V shed 1 base and J shed 6 bases, with 7 bases lying between them. The CDR3 loop spans 13 amino acids. The germline V gene has CDR1 MNHEY and CDR2 SMNVEV (reference sequence). The CDR3 loop is CASSLWWANEQFF. CDR3 nucleotides: TGTGCCAGCAGTTTATGGTGGGCCAATGAGCAGTTCTTC.

CDR3: CAISGGEADTQYF. The CDR3 DNA follows: TGTGCCATCAGCGGCGGAGAGGCAGATACGCAGTATTTT. The chain links TRBV10-3 to TRBJ2-3; D not certain. V lost 6 bases, J lost 4 bases, and 11 bases lay in between. This CDR3 comprises 13 residues. Per germline, CDR1 ENHRY and CDR2 SYGVKD.

The J gene is TRBJ2-7, the V gene TRBV5-5; D perhaps matches TRBD2 (5 bases). V lost 0 bases to trimming and J lost 3 bases, with 13 bases between them. CDR3 length: 15 amino acids. Germline V CDR1 and CDR2: SGHKS, YYEKEE (reference sequence). The CDR3 is CASSLGPGNIYEQYF. The CDR3 coding sequence is TGTGCCAGCAGCTTGGGTCCGGGAAACATCTACGAGCAGTACTTC.

The rearrangement links TRBV29-1 to TRBJ2-1, with TRBD2 identical over 8 bases. This CDR3 is 13 amino acids long. J gave up 3 bases and V 7 bases, and 5 bases lay outside the gene matches. Germline CDR1 and CDR2: SQVTM and ANQGSEA. The CDR3 coding sequence is TGCAGCGGTTGGACTAGCAACTACAATGAGCAGTTCTTC. It codes for CSGWTSNYNEQFF.

The chain couples TRBV9 to TRBJ1-3; 10 bases map to TRBD1. The germline V gene encodes CDR1 SGDLS and CDR2 YYNGEE. V dropped 0 bases and J dropped 0; count of bases not matched to a gene: 6. CDR3 length: 18 amino acids. The CDR3 spells CASSVVGTGDFSGNTIYF. The CDR3 DNA reads as TGTGCCAGCAGCGTAGTAGGGACAGGGGACTTCTCTGGAAACACCATATATTTT.

CDR3 in amino acids: CSVVGLPGEQYF. In DNA, the CDR3 is TGCAGCGTTGTAGGACTACCCGGCGAGCAGTACTTC. The chain recombines TRBV29-1 with TRBJ2-7; D might be TRBD2 (6 bases). V gave up 4 bases and J gave up 6 bases, with 13 bases separating them. This CDR3 is 12 amino acids long. The germline V gene has CDR1 SQVTM and CDR2 ANQGSEA.

The chain carries TRBV6-6 and TRBJ2-5; TRBD1 is a possible D gene (6 bases). Germline assignment: CDR1 MNHNY and CDR2 SVGAGI (reference sequence). The V end was cut by 10 bases, the J end by 5 bases, with 17 bases between. The length of the CDR3 is 13 residues. The CDR3 region is CAITPGDKETQYF. CDR3 DNA: TGTGCCATCACACCCGGGGACAAGGAGACCCAGTACTTC.

The chain links TRBV4-1 to TRBJ2-7; 7 nucleotides match TRBD2. Looked up from germline, CDR1 is MGHRA and CDR2 is YSYEKL. CDR3 size: 13 residues. V gave up 4 bases and J gave up 5 bases; unmatched junction bases: 5. The DNA of the CDR3 is TGCGCCAGCAGCCGGGGGGAGGGTAACGAGCAGTACTTC. Amino acids: CASSRGEGNEQYF.

The V and J genes are TRBV14 and TRBJ1-2; a weak D match, TRBD1 (6 bases). Germline lookup yields CDR1 SGHDN and CDR2 FVKESK. Deletions cut 5 bases from V and 3 bases from J, with 16 bases between. CDR3 length: 15 residues. The CDR3 loop is CASSMGGRDYYGYTF. The CDR3 DNA reads as TGTGCCAGCAGCATGGGGGGCAGGGATTACTATGGCTACACCTTC.

The CDR3 is CASSPMGLREYNEQFF. CDR3 in DNA: TGTGCCAGCAGCCCAATGGGCCTCCGGGAATACAATGAGCAGTTCTTC. The genes are TRBV11-2 and TRBJ2-1, with D maybe TRBD2 (5 bases). CDR1 and CDR2 from the germline V gene are SGHAT and FQNNGV. The CDR3 consists of 16 residues. V was pared by 5 bases and J by 4 bases, with 18 bases between.

This chain connects TRBV7-6 to TRBJ2-5; D not certain. The V and J ends lost 1 base and 2 bases respectively, with 8 bases between them. Germline V gene data show CDR1 as SGHVS and CDR2 as FNYEAQ. The CDR3 has 14 residues. CDR3 protein: CASSLDPTQETQYF. CDR3 nucleotides: TGTGCCAGCAGCTTAGACCCCACACAAGAGACCCAGTACTTC.

The rearrangement joins TRBV19 to TRBJ2-6; D gene ambiguous. The CDR3 is 15 amino acids. Germline CDR1 reads LNHDA; CDR2 reads SQIVND (reference sequence). V gave up 6 bases and J gave up 0 bases, with 9 bases separating them. The CDR3, as DNA: TGTGCCAGTAGCTCTGTCCACTCTGGGGCCAACGTCCTGACTTTC. It encodes CASSSVHSGANVLTF.